The clone carrying this T cell receptor beta chain was observed many times. The target antigen is unknown. This CDR3 region has 13 residues. Germline-derived CDR1 and CDR2 are MDHEN and SYDVKM. Trimming pared 5 bases from V and 2 bases from J, leaving 10 bases between. This record belongs to a study of T-cell reconstitution after alpha-beta-depleted transplantation in children. Preparation of the TCRbeta library involved a method that used unique molecular identifiers. One entry per CDR3 protein results from TCRdb running MiXCR on the PCR reads. The sample includes 300,000 to 350,000 distinct CDR3 sequences, 15% to 20% of them seen just once. General study results and limits: From newly produced T cells came most of the T-cell counts and diversity one year after transplant. Surviving recipient T cells and intrathymic progenitors accounted for some patients' high TCRbeta diversity at day 60. The study reportedly traced alpha-beta T cells about two months after transplant to several hundred expanded graft clones.

This rearrangement joins TRBV28 to TRBJ2-7, with D unresolved. This sequence originates from a male patient aged 2 to 9 who had a stem cell transplant for acute lymphoblastic leukemia, so the T cells may come from the graft donor. Sequenced here: PBMCs, mostly from graft donor cells, sampled 360 days after TCRalphabeta/CD19-depleted stem cell transplant. The DNA for the CDR3 is TGTGCCAGCAGTACGGCGGTCCCCTACGAGCAGTACTTC. Encoded protein: CASSTAVPYEQYF.